This T cell receptor beta chain stems from a study of blood T cell repertoires in COVID-19 (dated by TCRdb to about 2020). About the full investigation: Samples covering the acute and convalescent phases of COVID-19 were provided by collaborators in the United States, Italy and Spain. The prospective study material was composed of cDNA or gDNA derived from T cells, B-cell-depleted T cells, or PBMCs. The dataset comprised deeply sampled blood TCRbeta repertoires from subjects exposed to, actively infected with, or recovered from COVID-19. The repertoires were released in a freely available public database intended as a resource for research on the immune response to SARS-CoV-2. Samples were obtained from the ongoing ImmuneRACE study (first 160 participants) and from 1,254 subjects provided by 6 global collaborators. A de-identified subject ID, COVID-19 status, age in years and sex were almost always included in the sample metadata. Where HLA class I and class II types were available, the types were taken from metadata supplied by the sample provider, not from assay-based typing.

The immunoSEQ Assay, a bias-controlled multiplex PCR, was used to amplify TCRbeta CDR3 regions from genomic DNA. Processing in the source paper ran as follows. The number of nucleated cells in each sample was estimated by amplification of reference gene primers within the assay. To quantify the absolute abundance of each unique TCRbeta CDR3 rearrangement, sequence reads were collapsed and filtered. For each sample, productive Simpson clonality was calculated by taking the square root of Simpson's diversity index across productive rearrangements. Not all clones reach the TCRdb copy of this immuneACCESS table, which keeps in-frame sequences only. Checked studies attribute under half of the gap to unresolved V genes and leave the rest unexplained. V, J and clone size were drawn from that table, and D and trimming were deduced from the DNA. This sample is represented by around 250,000 clones; roughly 80% of them were singletons. The biggest ten clones account for 5% of the sample.

The germline V gene specifies SGHRS as CDR1 and YFSETQ as CDR2. From the cysteine through the phenylalanine, the CDR3 covers 13 amino acids. Of the read, only the CDR3 DNA is kept; its 39 bases are in frame from base 1. Trimming takes 3 bases off V and 7 bases off J; junction bases not matched to a gene: 3. Details on this clone: Its specific antigen is unknown. No clone much larger than this one lies a single base away; base qualities are absent.

Study-wide findings and limitations: How much clinical and demographic metadata was included differed by source and by participant, and the metadata was provided uncurated.

Enrolling through a virtual design, the prospective study's participants ranged in age from roughly 18 to 100 years and lived across some 23 United States geographic areas. To assign participants to cohorts, the prospective study relied on clinical history that participants themselves reported in a screening survey and a study questionnaire. A participant counted as exposed if, within 2 weeks of entering the study, that participant had been in contact with someone who had a PCR-confirmed or clinician-diagnosed COVID-19 case. Mobile phlebotomists in the prospective study collected whole blood, serum and a nasopharyngeal or oropharyngeal swab from every participant. Over a roughly 2-month period, participants in the prospective study had the option of providing additional blood draws and questionnaires. Before DNA extraction, prospective study blood samples were shipped either frozen or at room temperature.

The sequence was collected from a man aged 35-49 years who had been exposed to COVID-19. The sequenced sample was PBMCs or T cells enriched from blood (not recorded which). Recombination connected TRBV5-1 to TRBJ1-2, with 10 middle bases fitting TRBD1. The DNA sequence follows: TGCGCCAGCAGCTCGGGACAGGGGTTTGGCTACACCTTC. It translates as CASSSGQGFGYTF.